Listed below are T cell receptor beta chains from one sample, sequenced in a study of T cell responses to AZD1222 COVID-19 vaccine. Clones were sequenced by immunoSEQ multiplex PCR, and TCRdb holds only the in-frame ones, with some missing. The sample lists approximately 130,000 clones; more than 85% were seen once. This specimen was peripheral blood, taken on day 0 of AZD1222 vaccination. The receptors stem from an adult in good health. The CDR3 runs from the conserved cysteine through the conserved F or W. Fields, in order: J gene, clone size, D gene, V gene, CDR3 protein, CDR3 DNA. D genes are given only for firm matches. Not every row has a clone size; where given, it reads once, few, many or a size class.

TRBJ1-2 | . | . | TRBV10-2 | CASSEGVNTYGYTF | TGCGCCAGCAGTGAAGGGGTTAACACCTATGGCTACACCTTC
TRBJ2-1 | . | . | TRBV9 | CASSFRMYEQFF | TGTGCCAGCAGCTTCAGAATGTATGAGCAGTTCTTC
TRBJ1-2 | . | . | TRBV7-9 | CASSPIRVLYGYTF | TGTGCCAGCAGCCCAATCAGGGTCCTCTATGGCTACACCTTC
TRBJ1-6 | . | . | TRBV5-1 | CASSARSGSNSPLHF | TGCGCCAGCAGCGCCCGGTCGGGGAGCAATTCACCCCTCCACTTT
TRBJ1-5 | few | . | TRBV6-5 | CASSRQPDNQPQHF | TGTGCCAGCAGTCGACAGCCCGATAATCAGCCCCAGCATTTT
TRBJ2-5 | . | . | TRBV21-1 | CASNPLAGAGGQETQYF | TGTGCCAGCAATCCATTGGCGGGGGCCGGGGGTCAAGAGACCCAGTACTTC
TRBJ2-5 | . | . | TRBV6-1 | CASSEYSGAGSETQYF | TGTGCCAGCAGTGAATATTCAGGGGCAGGTTCGGAGACCCAGTACTTC
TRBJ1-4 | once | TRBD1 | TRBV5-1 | CASSLDGTGVEKLFF | TGCGCCAGCAGCTTGGATGGGACAGGGGTCGAAAAACTGTTTTTT
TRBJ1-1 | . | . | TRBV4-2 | CASSQVGLSTEAFF | TGTGCCAGCAGCCAAGTGGGGTTATCCACTGAAGCTTTCTTT
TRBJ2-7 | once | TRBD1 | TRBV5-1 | CASSLGDRSTLYEQYF | TGCGCCAGCAGCTTGGGGGACAGGAGCACCCTTTACGAGCAGTACTTC
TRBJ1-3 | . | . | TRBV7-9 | CASSLGTWTAGSGNTIYF | TGTGCCAGCAGCTTGGGGACTTGGACAGCCGGCTCTGGAAACACCATATATTTT
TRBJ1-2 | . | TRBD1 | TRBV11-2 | CASRRQGAGGYTF | TGTGCCAGCCGCCGACAGGGGGCGGGAGGCTACACCTTC